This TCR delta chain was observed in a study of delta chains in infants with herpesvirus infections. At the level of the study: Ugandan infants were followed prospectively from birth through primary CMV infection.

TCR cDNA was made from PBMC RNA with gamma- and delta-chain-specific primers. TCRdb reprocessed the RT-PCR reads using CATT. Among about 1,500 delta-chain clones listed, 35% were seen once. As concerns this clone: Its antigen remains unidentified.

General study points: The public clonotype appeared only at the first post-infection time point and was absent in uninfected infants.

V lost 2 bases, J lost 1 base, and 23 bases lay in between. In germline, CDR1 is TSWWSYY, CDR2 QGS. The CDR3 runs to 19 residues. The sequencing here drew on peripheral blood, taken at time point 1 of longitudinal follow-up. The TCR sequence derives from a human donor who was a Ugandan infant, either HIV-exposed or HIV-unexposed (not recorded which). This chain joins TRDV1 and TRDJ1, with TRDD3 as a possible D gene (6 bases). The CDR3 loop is CALGEGPKALLGITDKLIF. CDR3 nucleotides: TGTGCTCTTGGGGAAGGTCCTAAGGCCCTCCTGGGGATCACCGATAAACTCATCTTT.